This T cell receptor beta chain originates from a study of response to subunit inactivated influenza vaccine. A single record per CDR3 protein comes from TCRdb applying MiXCR to the RT-PCR reads. The sample lists 700,000 to 800,000 distinct CDR3 sequences, about a fifth occurring once. CDR1 is MDHEN and CDR2 is SYDVKM in the germline V gene. CDR3 length equals 15 residues. Trimming stripped 5 bases from V and 0 bases from J, with 13 bases between. This sequence originates from a man between 45 and 60 years old who received an inactivated influenza vaccine. This chain joins TRBV28 and TRBJ1-1, with D unclear. The starting material was PBMCs from blood, obtained roughly 5 days after vaccination. CDR3 in amino acids: CASSTPRAVNTEAFF. DNA for the CDR3: TGTGCCAGCAGTACGCCCCGGGCGGTGAACACTGAAGCTTTCTTT.